The 6 T cell receptor beta chains given below trace back to one sample, sequenced in a study of T cell changes during pregnancy in multiple sclerosis (dated 2019 in TCRdb). Library method: the immunoSEQ multiplex PCR assay. Not all clones reach the TCRdb copy of this immuneACCESS table, which keeps in-frame sequences only. Checked studies attribute under half of the gap to unresolved V genes and leave the rest unexplained. The sample table contains about 50,000 clones; only one count was recorded for 90% to 95% of them. The ten largest clones take up roughly 10% of the sample. The sequenced sample was CD8+ T cells from peripheral blood mononuclear cells, obtained after pregnancy. Receptors originate from a female donor with multiple sclerosis, enrolled in a pregnancy study.

The chain uses TRBV27 and TRBJ2-2; 10 bases line up with TRBD2. J gave up 4 bases and V 5 bases, and 4 bases lay outside the gene matches. Germline CDR1 is MNHEY and CDR2 is SMNVEV (reference sequence). This CDR3 region has 15 residues. The CDR3 DNA follows: TGTGCCAGCAGTCGGAGCGGGGGGGCCACCGGGGAGCTGTTTTTT. It translates to CASSRSGGATGELFF.

This rearrangement joins TRBV19 to TRBJ2-7, with 8 bases matching TRBD1. This CDR3 has 14 residues. Germline CDR1 LNHDA, CDR2 SQIVND (reference sequence). The V segment lost 2 bases and the J segment 0 bases; nucleotides outside the gene matches: 0. In nucleotides, the CDR3 is TGTGCCAGTAGTATAACAGGGGGCTCCTACGAGCAGTACTTC. Amino acid sequence: CASSITGGSYEQYF.

The chain links TRBV27 to TRBJ1-5, with 7 bases matching TRBD1. The CDR3 sequence is 14 residues long. V was clipped by 3 bases and J by 2 bases; unmatched bases: 1. Germline CDR1 MNHEY, CDR2 SMNVEV (reference sequence). The CDR3 region is CASSFTGGNQPQHF. In DNA form, the CDR3 reads TGTGCCAGCAGTTTTACAGGGGGCAATCAGCCCCAGCATTTT.

The V call is TRBV5-1, the J call TRBJ2-5; TRBD2 agrees at 9 bases. This CDR3 has 15 residues. J gave up 5 bases and V 3 bases, and 8 bases lay outside the gene matches. The V gene's germline CDR1 is SGHRS and CDR2 YFSETQ. CDR3 DNA: TGCGCCAGCAGCTCCCCAGCGGGGGGCTTGGAGACCCAGTACTTC. Protein sequence: CASSSPAGGLETQYF. Together with reference TRBV5-1 and TRBJ2-5, the CDR3 gives the full variable domain: KAGVTQTPRYLIKTRGQQVTLSCSPISGHRSVSWYQQTPGQGLQFLFEYFSETQRNKGNFPGRFSGRQFSNSRSEMNVSTLELGDSALYLCASSSPAGGLETQYFGPGTRLLVL.

By sample fraction, this clone is medium-sized (0.01 to 0.1%). Other DNA sequences from this sample encode an identical CDR3 as well. The genes are TRBV6-4 and TRBJ2-1, with 11 nucleotides matching TRBD2. Germline loops: CDR1 MRHNA, CDR2 SNTAGT. CDR3 length equals 15 residues. The V and J ends lost 0 bases and 6 bases, in that order; junction bases with no gene match: 1. The chain's CDR3 is CASSDSSGGANEQFF. The CDR3 coding sequence is TGTGCCAGCAGTGACTCTAGCGGGGGGGCCAATGAGCAGTTCTTC.

The chain joins TRBV6-1 to TRBJ1-2; D is uncertain. Trimming removed 6 bases from V and 3 bases from J, with 5 bases in between. This CDR3 region has 11 residues. CDR1 and CDR2 from the germline V gene are MNHNS and SASEGT. CDR3 sequence reads: CASREYYGYTF. The DNA for the CDR3 is TGTGCCAGCAGGGAGTACTATGGCTACACCTTC.